This T cell receptor (beta chain) was sequenced for a study of blood T cell repertoires in COVID-19. Study background: PBMCs, B-cell-depleted T cells, or T cells provided the cDNA or gDNA that made up the material.

V shed 0 bases and J shed 7 bases, with 5 bases lying between them. Germline V gene lookup returns CDR1 SGDLS and CDR2 YYNGEE. This CDR3 spans 13 amino acids. In the source study's methods: Reference gene primer amplification gave nucleated cell count estimates. Repertoires were generated with immunoSEQ multiplex PCR, while TCRdb's copy carries only in-frame clones and drops some. The V and J calls and the clone size are those of that table, but D and trimming were determined from the DNA. The table has tens of thousands of clones, about 85% seen once. The chain carries TRBV9 and TRBJ1-6, with no clear D. Sequenced: peripheral blood. The sequence derives from a woman older than 75 with COVID-19, enrolled during active disease. The CDR3 bases are TGTGCCAGCAGCGTAGACGGGAATTCACCCCTCCACTTT. Translation: CASSVDGNSPLHF.